This is a list of T cell receptor beta chains from one sample in a study of monozygotic twins with inflammatory bowel disease. TCRdb re-called the 5' RACE reads and gives one entry per CDR3 protein, without DNA. Here the sample table reports around 410,000 distinct CDR3 sequences. The specimen sequenced was blood. These receptors were taken from a human donor with ulcerative colitis or Crohn's disease, or a healthy co-twin of an affected twin (not recorded which). Each CDR3 is given with its conserved first and last residue. Fields, in order: J gene, V gene, CDR3 protein.

>TRBJ1-2|TRBV29-1
CSVEGPSDYGYTF
>TRBJ2-1|TRBV6-1
CASRIGREEQFF
>TRBJ2-5|TRBV7-2
CASSLKGETQYF
>TRBJ2-2|TRBV4-1
CASSQEGLAGSGELFF
>TRBJ1-1|TRBV25-1
CASTFGGINTEAFF
>TRBJ2-3|TRBV7-3
CASRTEGREDTQYF
>TRBJ2-4|TRBV7-2
CASSYITSGSIQYF
>TRBJ1-2|TRBV28
CASSRGQLKDLYGYTF
>TRBJ1-5|TRBV28
CASRRDQPQHF
>TRBJ1-4|TRBV15
CATSSRGATNEKLFF
>TRBJ2-7|TRBV20-1
CSAPGGFHEQYF
>TRBJ2-7|TRBV11-2
CAGGTGPYEQYF